This TCR beta chain derives from a study of blood T cell repertoires in COVID-19. V gave up 4 bases and J gave up 4 bases; unmatched junction bases: 16. This CDR3 contains 18 residues. Germline V gives CDR1 LGHDT, CDR2 YNNKEL (reference sequence). Method: immunoSEQ multiplex PCR; TCRdb's copy keeps in-frame clones and lacks some. Among about 330,000 clones listed, 70% to 90% were seen once. V and J are TRBV3-1 (or the pseudogene TRBV3-2) and TRBJ1-2; 9 nucleotides align to TRBD1. The sample was PBMCs or T cells enriched from blood (not recorded which). This receptor was identified in a woman aged 25 to 39 who had recovered from COVID-19. This CDR3 reads CASSPTPGTGSSVYGYTF. CDR3 sequence (DNA): TGTGCCAGCAGCCCCACTCCCGGGACAGGGTCTTCGGTCTATGGCTACACCTTC.